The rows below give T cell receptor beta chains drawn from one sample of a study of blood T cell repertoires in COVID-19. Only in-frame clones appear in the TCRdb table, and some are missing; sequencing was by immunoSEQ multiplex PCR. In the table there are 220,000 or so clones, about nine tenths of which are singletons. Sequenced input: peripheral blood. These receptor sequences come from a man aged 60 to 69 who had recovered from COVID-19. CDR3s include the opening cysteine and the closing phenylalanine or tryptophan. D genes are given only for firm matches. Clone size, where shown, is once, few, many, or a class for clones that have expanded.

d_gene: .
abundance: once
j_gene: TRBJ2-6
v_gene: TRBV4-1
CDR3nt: TGCGCCAGCAGCCAGGCGGCCTCTGGGGCCAACGTCCTGACTTTC
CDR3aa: CASSQAASGANVLTF

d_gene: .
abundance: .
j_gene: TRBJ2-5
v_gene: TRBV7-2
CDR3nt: TGTGCCAGCAGCTTTGTGCGAGGAGGAGAGACCCAGTACTTC
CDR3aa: CASSFVRGGETQYF

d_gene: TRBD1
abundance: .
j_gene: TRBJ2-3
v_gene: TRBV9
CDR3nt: TGTGCCAGCAGCGCTCGGACAGGGGGTTTGACAGATACGCAGTATTTT
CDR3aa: CASSARTGGLTDTQYF

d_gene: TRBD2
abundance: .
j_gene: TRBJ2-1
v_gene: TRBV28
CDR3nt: TGTGCCATCCAACCCGGACTAGCGGGAACTGCCGAGCAGTTCTTC
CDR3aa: CAIQPGLAGTAEQFF

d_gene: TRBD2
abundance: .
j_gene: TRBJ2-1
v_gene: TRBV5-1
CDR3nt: TGCGCCAGCAGCTCGCCGACTAGCGGGGATCGCAATGAGCAGTTCTTC
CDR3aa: CASSSPTSGDRNEQFF

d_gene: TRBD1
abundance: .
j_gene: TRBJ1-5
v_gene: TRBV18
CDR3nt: TGTGCCAGCTCACCCGACAGGGGAGGCAATCAGCCCCAGCATTTT
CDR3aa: CASSPDRGGNQPQHF

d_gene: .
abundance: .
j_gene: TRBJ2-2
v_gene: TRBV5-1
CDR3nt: TGCGCCAGCAGCTTGGTCTCTACGGACACCGGGGAGCTGTTTTTT
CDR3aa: CASSLVSTDTGELFF

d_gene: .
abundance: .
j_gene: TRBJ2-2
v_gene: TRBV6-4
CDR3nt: TGTGCCAGCAGTCTACAGCCGAGAACCGGGGAGCTGTTTTTT
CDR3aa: CASSLQPRTGELFF

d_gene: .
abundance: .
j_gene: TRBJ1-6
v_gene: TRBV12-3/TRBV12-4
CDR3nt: TGTGCCAGCAGTTTAGAGTCGAGGCTCCCCCTCCACTTT
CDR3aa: CASSLESRLPLHF

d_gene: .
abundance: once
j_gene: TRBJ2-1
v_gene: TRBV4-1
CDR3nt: TGCGCCAGCAGCCCACAACAGGGAAGTTCGACCAATGAGCAGTTCTTC
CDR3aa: CASSPQQGSSTNEQFF

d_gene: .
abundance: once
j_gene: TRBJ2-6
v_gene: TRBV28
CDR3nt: TGTGCCAGCAGTTTATTAGGGACAGGGGCCAACGTCCTGACTTTC
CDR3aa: CASSLLGTGANVLTF

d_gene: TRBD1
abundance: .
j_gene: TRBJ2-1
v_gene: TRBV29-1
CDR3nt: TGCAGCGTTGTCGGACGCCGGGACAGGGGAGATTTATACAATGAGCAGTTCTTC
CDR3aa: CSVVGRRDRGDLYNEQFF

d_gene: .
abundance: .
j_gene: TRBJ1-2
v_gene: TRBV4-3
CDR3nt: TGCGCCAGCAGCCAACTACTTAACCGACAGGCCTATGGCTACACCTTC
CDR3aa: CASSQLLNRQAYGYTF

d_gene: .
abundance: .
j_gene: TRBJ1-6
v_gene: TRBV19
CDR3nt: TGTGCCAGTAGTATAGACAGGGTGAATTCACCCCTCCACTTT
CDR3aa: CASSIDRVNSPLHF

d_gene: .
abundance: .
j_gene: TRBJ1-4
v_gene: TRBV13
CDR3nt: TGTGCCAGCAGCGCCTCCCCGGGATCTAATGAAAAACTGTTTTTT
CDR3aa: CASSASPGSNEKLFF

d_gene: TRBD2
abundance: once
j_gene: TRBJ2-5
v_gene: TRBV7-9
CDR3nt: TGTGCCAGCAGCCTTGGGCTAGCGGGGGGGCTAGAAGAGACCCAGTACTTC
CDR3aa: CASSLGLAGGLEETQYF

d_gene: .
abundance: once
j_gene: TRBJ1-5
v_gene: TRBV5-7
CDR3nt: TGTGCCAGCCGGGTCGCGATGCACAATCAGCCCCAGCATTTT
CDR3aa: CASRVAMHNQPQHF

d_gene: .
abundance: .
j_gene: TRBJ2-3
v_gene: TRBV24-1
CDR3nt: TGTGCCACCAGTGATGCTGTTACGGCCACTTCTAGCGCAGATACGCAGTATTTT
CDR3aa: CATSDAVTATSSADTQYF

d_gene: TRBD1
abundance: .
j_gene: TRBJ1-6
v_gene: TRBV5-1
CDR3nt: TGCGCCAGCAGCCAAATGGGGACAGAGGGATCCCTCCACTTT
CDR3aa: CASSQMGTEGSLHF

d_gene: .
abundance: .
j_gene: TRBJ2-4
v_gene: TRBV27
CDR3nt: TGTGCCAGCAGTGCCACAGGTAGACAGATTCAGTACTTC
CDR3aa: CASSATGRQIQYF

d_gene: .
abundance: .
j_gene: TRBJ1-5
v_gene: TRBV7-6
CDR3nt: TGTGCCAGCAGCTTAGGATCCAGGGGAAGAGGGAATCAGCCCCAGCATTTT
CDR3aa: CASSLGSRGRGNQPQHF

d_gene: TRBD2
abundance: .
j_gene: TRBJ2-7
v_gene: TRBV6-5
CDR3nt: TGTGCCAGCAGTTCGACTAGCGGGTCCACGGGGGAGCAGTACTTC
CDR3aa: CASSSTSGSTGEQYF

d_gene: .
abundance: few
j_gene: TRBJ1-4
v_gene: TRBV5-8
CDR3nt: TGTGCCAGCAGCTTCGGAGGGTACGAAAAACTGTTTTTT
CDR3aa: CASSFGGYEKLFF

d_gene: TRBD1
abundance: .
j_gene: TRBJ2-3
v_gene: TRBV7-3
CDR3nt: TGTGCCAGCAGCTCCGGGACAGTAAAAGATACGCAGTATTTT
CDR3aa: CASSSGTVKDTQYF

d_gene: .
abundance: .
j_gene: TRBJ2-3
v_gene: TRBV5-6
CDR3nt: TGTGCCAGCAGGAAAAGAGATAACACAGATACGCAGTATTTT
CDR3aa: CASRKRDNTDTQYF

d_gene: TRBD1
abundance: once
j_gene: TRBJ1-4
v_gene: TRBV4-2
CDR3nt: TGTGCCAGCAGCCAAGGGAATTCTAGACAGGGCGAAAAACTGTTTTTT
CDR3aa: CASSQGNSRQGEKLFF

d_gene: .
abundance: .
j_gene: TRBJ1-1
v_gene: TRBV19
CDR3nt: TGTGCCAGTAGTATCACCGACAGGAACACTGAAGCTTTCTTT
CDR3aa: CASSITDRNTEAFF

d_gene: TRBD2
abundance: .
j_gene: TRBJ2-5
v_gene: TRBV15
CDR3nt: TGTGCCACCAGCAGAGATGGGGGAGGGCTCGGAGAGACCCAGTACTTC
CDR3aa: CATSRDGGGLGETQYF

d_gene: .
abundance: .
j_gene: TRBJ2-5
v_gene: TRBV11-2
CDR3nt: TGTGCCAGCAACCCCAGTGGAGGGGAGACCCAGTACTTC
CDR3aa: CASNPSGGETQYF

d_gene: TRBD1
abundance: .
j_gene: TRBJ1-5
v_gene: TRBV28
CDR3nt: TGTGCCAGCAGTAGACAGGGGAATCAGCCCCAGCATTTT
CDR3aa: CASSRQGNQPQHF

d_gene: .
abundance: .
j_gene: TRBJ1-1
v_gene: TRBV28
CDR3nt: TGTGCCAGCAGAGCAACCTCCACTGAAGCTTTCTTT
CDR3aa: CASRATSTEAFF

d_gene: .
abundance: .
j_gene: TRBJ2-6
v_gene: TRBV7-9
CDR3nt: TGTGCCAGCAGCCGTATGACAGCTGGGGCCAACGTCCTGACTTTC
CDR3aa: CASSRMTAGANVLTF